This T cell receptor beta chain was recovered during a study of T cell responses to AZD1222 COVID-19 vaccine. Turning to the study itself: Researchers grouped second doses given at about 4 or about 12 weeks into one pool. Study observations and caveats: Within unmutated variant regions lay the reported targets of nearly half of spike-specific TCRs. At study baseline, merely more than 5 AZD1222 recipients were seropositive.

TCRdb's table, derived via immunoSEQ multiplex PCR, lists solely in-frame clones and lacks some. The table shows under 120,000 clones, with around 94% occurring only once. With regard to this clone: The antigen remains undetermined.

The CDR3 runs 14 residues. The V end was cut by 6 bases, the J end by 0 bases, with 10 bases between. The germline gives CDR1 MNHEY, CDR2 SVGAGI. The sample consisted of peripheral blood, taken on day 0 of AZD1222 vaccination. V and J are TRBV6-5 and TRBJ2-3; D is possibly TRBD1 (6 bases). This TCR was sampled from an adult in good health. This CDR3 reads CASRLQGSTDTQYF. The CDR3 region has the DNA TGTGCCAGCAGGTTACAGGGAAGCACAGATACGCAGTATTTT.